This is a list of T cell receptor beta chains from one sample in a study of identical twins. TCRdb reanalysed the 5' RACE reads using MiXCR and keeps one entry per CDR3 protein. The table includes 400,000 to 500,000 distinct CDR3 sequences, roughly 20% detected once. Sequencing was done on a sample of naive T cells sorted from blood. The receptors were sampled from a man aged 45-65 years in good health. CDR3s include the opening cysteine and the closing phenylalanine or tryptophan. A D gene is named only where the DNA matches it firmly. Expanded clones are given a class, and other clones once, few, many or no size at all.

TRBJ2-1 TRBD2 16 TRBV5-1 many CASSLIAGGSLNEQFF TGCGCCAGCAGCTTGATAGCGGGGGGGTCTCTCAATGAGCAGTTCTTC
TRBJ1-6 - 15 TRBV7-8 few CASSLIRQNNSPLHF TGTGCCAGCAGCTTAATTCGGCAAAATAATTCACCCCTCCACTTT
TRBJ2-1 - 17 TRBV2 many CASSLKTRGARSFEQFF TGTGCCAGCAGCCTTAAGACCCGGGGGGCTCGGTCCTTTGAGCAGTTCTTC
TRBJ1-1 - 15 TRBV6-2/TRBV6-3 - CASSYSVTGNTEAFF TGTGCCAGCAGTTACTCGGTGACAGGGAACACTGAAGCTTTCTTT
TRBJ2-7 TRBD2 15 TRBV7-2 - CASSLTSGRPYEQYF TGTGCCAGCAGCCTGACTAGCGGCCGCCCCTACGAGCAGTACTTC
TRBJ2-1 TRBD1 15 TRBV5-5 few CASSPWDRSYNEQFF TGTGCCAGCAGCCCCTGGGACAGGTCCTACAATGAGCAGTTCTTC
TRBJ1-3 - 17 TRBV4-3 - CASSQDSGRRSGNTIYF TGCGCCAGCAGTCAGGATTCCGGGCGACGGTCTGGAAACACCATATATTTT
TRBJ1-1 - 15 TRBV5-1 many CASSTLPTLNTEAFF TGCGCCAGCAGCACCCTACCTACTCTGAACACTGAAGCTTTCTTT
TRBJ2-3 - 15 TRBV20-1 - CSAGPGTSSTDTQYF TGCAGTGCGGGGCCCGGGACATCTAGCACAGATACGCAGTATTTT
TRBJ2-2 - 14 TRBV20-1 - CSAKDRSNTGELFF TGCAGTGCTAAGGACAGATCGAACACCGGGGAGCTGTTTTTT
TRBJ2-3 - 15 TRBV18 many CASSPRAGSADTQYF TGTGCCAGCTCACCACGGGCCGGGAGCGCAGATACGCAGTATTTT
TRBJ2-2 TRBD2 17 TRBV7-3 many CASRAGTSGSVTGELFF TGTGCCAGCAGGGCCGGGACTAGCGGGAGTGTCACCGGGGAGCTGTTTTTT
TRBJ1-1 - 14 TRBV5-1 - CASSLEGVNTEAFF TGCGCCAGCAGCTTGGAGGGGGTCAACACTGAAGCTTTCTTT
TRBJ2-5 TRBD1 13 TRBV29-1 - CSVGTGGIETQYF TGCAGCGTGGGGACAGGGGGCATCGAGACCCAGTACTTC
TRBJ1-2 TRBD1 13 TRBV29-1 many CSVGDRGNYGYTF TGCAGCGTTGGAGACAGGGGGAACTATGGCTACACCTTC
TRBJ1-2 - 15 TRBV4-3 many CASSPEVLGLYGYTF TGCGCCAGCAGCCCCGAAGTTTTGGGCCTCTATGGCTACACCTTC
TRBJ2-2 TRBD2 15 TRBV5-4 - CASSPGLAGAGELFF TGTGCCAGCAGCCCCGGACTAGCGGGGGCCGGGGAGCTGTTTTTT
TRBJ2-7 - 12 TRBV20-1 - CSAILPSYEQYF TGCAGTGCTATTCTACCCTCCTACGAGCAGTACTTC
TRBJ2-7 - 14 TRBV15 - CATSGRDGIYEQYF TGTGCCACCAGCGGTCGGGACGGGATCTACGAGCAGTACTTC
TRBJ1-2 - 12 TRBV29-1 few CSVEAGRSGYTF TGCAGCGTTGAAGCGGGAAGGAGTGGCTACACCTTC
TRBJ2-3 TRBD2 15 TRBV20-1 few CSAKPASGYTDTQYF TGCAGTGCCAAGCCCGCTAGCGGATACACAGATACGCAGTATTTT
TRBJ2-2 TRBD2 15 TRBV12-3/TRBV12-4 few CASSSSGGNTGELFF TGTGCCAGCAGTTCCAGCGGGGGAAACACCGGGGAGCTGTTTTTT
TRBJ1-2 - 13 TRBV5-1 many CASSLSRTYGYTF TGCGCCAGCAGCTTGTCGAGGACCTATGGCTACACCTTC
TRBJ2-5 - 14 TRBV5-1 many CASSLGSQQETQYF TGCGCCAGCAGCTTGGGATCACAACAAGAGACCCAGTACTTC
TRBJ1-2 TRBD1 14 TRBV4-3 - CASSQLDRANGYTF TGCGCCAGCAGCCAGCTGGACAGGGCTAATGGCTACACCTTC
TRBJ2-7 - 16 TRBV5-1 - CASSLANRARDHEQYF TGCGCCAGCAGCTTGGCCAATAGGGCCAGGGACCACGAGCAGTACTTC
TRBJ2-5 - 14 TRBV20-1 - CSARDQGVGETQYF TGCAGTGCTAGAGATCAGGGCGTGGGGGAGACCCAGTACTTC
TRBJ2-7 - 15 TRBV10-3 many CAISESTPPLGEQYF TGTGCCATCAGTGAGTCGACTCCACCTCTCGGCGAGCAGTACTTC
TRBJ2-1 - 14 TRBV5-1 many CASSYRAGVDEQFF TGCGCCAGCAGTTACAGGGCGGGGGTCGATGAGCAGTTCTTC
TRBJ1-3 - 15 TRBV4-3 - CASSQFFRAGNTIYF TGCGCCAGCAGCCAATTTTTCAGGGCTGGAAACACCATATATTTT
TRBJ1-5 TRBD1 16 TRBV6-1 many CASRATDRVSNQPQHF TGTGCCAGCAGAGCCACGGACAGGGTCAGCAATCAGCCCCAGCATTTT
TRBJ2-7 - 13 TRBV28 - CATRLGLSGEQYF TGTGCCACCCGTCTCGGGCTCTCTGGGGAGCAGTACTTC
TRBJ2-3 TRBD2 15 TRBV12-3/TRBV12-4 many CASSFWLAGTDTQYF TGTGCCAGCAGTTTCTGGCTAGCGGGGACAGATACGCAGTATTTT
TRBJ2-1 TRBD1 15 TRBV10-3 few CAISRDATGDNEQFF TGTGCCATCAGCAGGGACGCCACAGGGGACAATGAGCAGTTCTTC
TRBJ1-2 TRBD1 14 TRBV5-1 - CASSWTGSNYGYTF TGCGCCAGCAGCTGGACAGGGAGCAACTATGGCTACACCTTC
TRBJ1-2 TRBD1 15 TRBV5-1 few CASSSTTGKAYGYTF TGCGCCAGCAGCTCAACGACAGGGAAGGCCTATGGCTACACCTTC
TRBJ2-1 TRBD2 14 TRBV29-1 many CSVALRLATDEQFF TGCAGCGTTGCCCTAAGACTAGCGACGGATGAGCAGTTCTTC
TRBJ2-1 - 12 TRBV5-4 - CASSVEYNEQFF TGTGCCAGCTCGGTGGAGTACAATGAGCAGTTCTTC
TRBJ2-3 - 16 TRBV5-5 few CASSLGQGQGTDTQYF TGTGCCAGCAGCTTGGGTCAGGGGCAAGGCACAGATACGCAGTATTTT
TRBJ2-7 - 14 TRBV7-9 few CASSLGPGGYEQYF TGTGCCAGCAGCTTAGGCCCAGGGGGGTACGAGCAGTACTTC
TRBJ2-5 - 13 TRBV29-1 few CSVDERGGETQYF TGCAGCGTTGATGAACGGGGCGGGGAGACCCAGTACTTC
TRBJ1-1 - 14 TRBV5-1 few CASSLHRENTEAFF TGCGCCAGCAGCTTGCACAGGGAGAACACTGAAGCTTTCTTT
TRBJ2-7 TRBD2 16 TRBV7-2 few CASSQRWGRASYEQYF TGTGCCAGCAGCCAGAGGTGGGGGAGGGCCTCCTACGAGCAGTACTTC
TRBJ1-1 - 18 TRBV4-3 few CASSQDELIGGVNTEAFF TGCGCCAGCAGCCAAGACGAGCTTATTGGGGGCGTGAACACTGAAGCTTTCTTT
TRBJ2-7 - 13 TRBV7-2 many CASSTGPSYEQYF TGTGCCAGCAGCACCGGGCCCTCCTACGAGCAGTACTTC
TRBJ2-1 TRBD2 19 TRBV30 - CAWRPGTSGAALSYNEQFF TGTGCCTGGAGACCTGGGACTAGCGGGGCCGCCCTATCCTACAATGAGCAGTTCTTC
TRBJ2-7 - 14 TRBV18 few CASSPSRGSDEQYF TGTGCCAGCTCACCATCAAGGGGCTCCGACGAGCAGTACTTC
TRBJ2-3 - 16 TRBV18 few CASSPVRGGSTDTQYF TGTGCCAGCTCACCGGTAAGGGGTGGCAGCACAGATACGCAGTATTTT
TRBJ2-1 TRBD2 12 TRBV29-1 many CSAIAGVIEQFF TGCAGCGCGATAGCGGGAGTAATTGAGCAGTTCTTC
TRBJ2-2 TRBD1 15 TRBV12-3/TRBV12-4 many CASSPGQGWSGELFF TGTGCCAGCAGTCCTGGACAGGGTTGGTCCGGGGAGCTGTTTTTT
TRBJ2-1 - 12 TRBV5-4 - CASSLENRVQFF TGTGCCAGCAGCTTGGAGAACAGAGTGCAGTTCTTC
TRBJ2-7 TRBD1 15 TRBV10-3 - CAISDWDRDLYEQYF TGTGCCATCAGTGATTGGGACAGGGATCTCTACGAGCAGTACTTC
TRBJ1-1 - 16 TRBV4-1 - CASSLRVEYVGTEAFF TGCGCCAGCAGCCTCAGGGTTGAGTATGTCGGCACTGAAGCTTTCTTT
TRBJ2-1 - 17 TRBV28 - CASSPDRSQSSYNEQFF TGTGCCAGCAGTCCTGACCGGTCCCAAAGCTCCTACAATGAGCAGTTCTTC
TRBJ2-3 - 13 TRBV6-6 many CASSYFPSDTQYF TGTGCCAGCAGTTACTTCCCGTCAGATACGCAGTATTTT
TRBJ2-6 - 15 TRBV7-9 many CASSLGGSGANVLTF TGTGCCAGCAGCTTGGGGGGCTCTGGGGCCAACGTCCTGACTTTC
TRBJ2-5 - 14 TRBV24-1 few CATSAAGGRETQYF TGTGCCACCAGTGCGGCAGGGGGGAGGGAGACCCAGTACTTC
TRBJ2-1 TRBD2 17 TRBV2 few CASSDRTSGRRGIEQFF TGTGCCAGCAGTGATAGGACTAGCGGGAGGCGGGGTATTGAGCAGTTCTTC
TRBJ2-3 TRBD2 16 TRBV7-2 - CASSRTSGGAGDTQYF TGTGCCAGCAGCCGAACTAGCGGGGGGGCCGGGGATACGCAGTATTTT